The present T cell receptor beta chain was sequenced within a study of blood T cell repertoires in COVID-19. About the research overall: Acute and convalescent COVID-19 samples came from the United States, Italy and Spain. Sample material is recorded as cDNA or gDNA derived from T cells, B-cell-depleted T cells, or PBMCs.

V was clipped by 5 bases and J by 4 bases; unmatched bases: 3. The CDR3 runs 13 residues. In germline, CDR1 is SGHTA, CDR2 FQGNSA. Living in 24 US areas, the participants were between about 18 and 95 years of age. Grouping used clinical history reported by participants in a survey and questionnaire. Clones were read by immunoSEQ multiplex PCR, and TCRdb kept only the in-frame ones, dropping some. The data hold approximately 200,000 clones, with roughly 86% observed a single time. This TCR derives from a woman aged 30 to 39 who had recovered from COVID-19. Sequences were obtained from PBMCs or T cells enriched from blood (not recorded which). The J gene is TRBJ2-7, the V gene TRBV7-2; 9 bases are shared with TRBD2. In nucleotides, the CDR3 is TGTGCCAGCAGCGCGACTAGCGGATACGAGCAGTACTTC. Encoded protein: CASSATSGYEQYF.